This T cell receptor beta chain was profiled in a study of cytomegalovirus exposure and HLA in healthy donors. Study conclusions and caveats: Within an earlier analysis, most TCR beta V segments proved productive either about 87% or about 30% of the time.

In the PCR, 60 Vbeta and 13 Jbeta primers were used. Only in-frame clones appear in the TCRdb table, and some are missing; sequencing was by immunoSEQ multiplex PCR. The sample records about 160,000 clones, 75% to 90% being singletons. V was shortened by 5 bases and J by 1 base, with 15 bases between the two germline ends. Looked up from germline, CDR1 is MNHEY and CDR2 is SVGAGI. The CDR3 is 15 residues long. For this clone: Its antigen is unknown.

This sequence was found in a boy aged 2-15 years in good health and CMV-seronegative. Sequenced: PBMCs. This chain joins TRBV6-5 and TRBJ2-7; D perhaps matches TRBD2 (5 bases). In DNA, the CDR3 is TGTGCCAGCAGTCACACACCGGGAAATTCCTACGAGCAGTACGTC. It translates to CASSHTPGNSYEQYV.